The 14 T cell receptor beta chains given below trace back to one sample, sequenced in a study of post-analysis software for immune sequencing data. Study-wide results and caveats: About five TRBV segments were more frequent in patients than controls; TRBV5-6, TRBV5-1 and TRBV20-1 belonged to this group.

Incorporated into the TCR beta cDNA libraries were unique molecular identifiers, which served to reduce PCR and sequencing biases. MiXCR, run by TCRdb on the PCR reads, gives a single entry per CDR3 protein. Here the sample spans some 890,000 distinct CDR3 sequences, approximately 50% being singletons. Their cognate antigens are unknown. Input material: blood. The receptor set was obtained from a girl aged 5 to 17 with multiple sclerosis.

V gene TRBV5-1 combines with J gene TRBJ2-4; a weak D match, TRBD1 (6 bases). The J call is in doubt because the DNA end fits TRBJ2-7 better. The V gene's germline CDR1 is SGHRS and CDR2 YFSETQ. This CDR3 contains 16 residues. CDR3 in DNA: TGCGCCAGCAGCGCGGCAGACAGGAGAATCTCCTACGAGCAGTACTTC. Encoded protein: CASSAADRRISYEQYF.

The CDR3 DNA is TGTGCCAGCAGTTACTCGAAAGGGGGTAATGAGCAGTTCTTC. Amino acids: CASSYSKGGNEQFF. V gene TRBV6-5 combines with J gene TRBJ2-1; a possible D gene is TRBD1 (6 bases). Trimming left V 0 bases short and J 7 bases short, with 10 bases between. There are 14 residues in the CDR3. The V gene's germline CDR1 is MNHEY and CDR2 SVGAGI.

The gene calls are TRBV5-1 and TRBJ2-3; 10 bases are shared with TRBD2. V dropped 3 bases and J dropped 3; count of bases not matched to a gene: 4. Germline CDR1 and CDR2: SGHRS and YFSETQ. The CDR3 extends over 15 amino acids. The CDR3 bases are TGCGCCAGCAGCTATGGACTAGCGGTGACAGATACGCAGTATTTT. Its protein product is CASSYGLAVTDTQYF.

DNA for the CDR3: TGTGCCAGCAGCCCCGGGGACAGGCTGATGAACACTGAAGCTTTCTTT. Translating gives CASSPGDRLMNTEAFF. The chain couples TRBV9 to TRBJ1-1; 8 positions match TRBD1. This CDR3 is built from 16 residues. The germline gives CDR1 SGDLS, CDR2 YYNGEE. The ends lost 4 bases at V and 0 bases at J; junction bases unmatched: 8. The whole variable domain, remainder taken from reference TRBV9 and TRBJ1-1, is DSGVTQTPKHLITATGQRVTLRCSPRSGDLSVYWYQQSLDQGLQFLIQYYNGEERAKGNILERFSAQQFPDLHSELNLSSLELGDSALYFCASSPGDRLMNTEAFFGQGTRLTVV.

The V call is TRBV7-2, the J call TRBJ2-7, with TRBD2 matching over 10 bases. CDR1 is SGHTA, CDR2 FQGNSA, per germline. V lost 2 bases and J lost 4; bases outside the gene matches: 11. This CDR3 region has 17 residues. In DNA, the CDR3 is TGTGCCAGCAGCTTATCCCCTAGCGGGAGAAACTTTTACGAGCAGTACTTC. Its protein is CASSLSPSGRNFYEQYF.

This chain connects TRBV9 to TRBJ2-1; tentatively, D is TRBD1 (6 bases). The end of the DNA is better explained by TRBJ2-7, so the J call may be wrong. This CDR3 is 15 amino acids long. The germline gives CDR1 SGDLS, CDR2 YYNGEE. CDR3 in amino acids: CASSVDRSSYNEQYF. Here the CDR3 DNA reads TGTGCCAGCAGCGTTGACAGGTCCTCCTACAATGAGCAGTACTTC.

The chain couples TRBV12-5 to TRBJ2-5; possible D gene TRBD1, 5 bases. Germline V gene sequence: CDR1 LGHNT, CDR2 FRNRAP. The CDR3 spans 13 residues. Trimming cost V 5 bases and J 5 bases, with 12 bases left between them. This chain's CDR3 is CASGRRERETQYF. The CDR3 DNA reads TGTGCTAGTGGTCGCAGGGAACGCGAGACCCAGTACTTC. Complete variable domain (other parts from reference TRBV12-5 and TRBJ2-5): DARVTQTPRHKVTEMGQEVTMRCQPILGHNTVFWYRQTMMQGLELLAYFRNRAPLDDSGMPKDRFSAEMPDATLATLKIQPSEPRDSAVYFCASGRRERETQYFGPGTRLLVL.

The chain joins TRBV24-1 to TRBJ1-3; D perhaps matches TRBD1 (6 bases). The CDR3 spans 16 residues. Germline V gene data show CDR1 as KGHDR and CDR2 as SFDVKD. V dropped 1 base and J dropped 2 bases, with 11 bases sitting between them. The CDR3 nucleotides are TGTGCCACCAGTGATTTTACTTCAGGGGCTGGAAACACCATATATTTT. Translation gives CATSDFTSGAGNTIYF.

J is TRBJ1-2 and V is TRBV12-5; 7 bases map to TRBD1. The CDR3 is made up of 14 amino acids. Germline CDR1 is LGHNT and CDR2 is FRNRAP. Losses at the gene ends were 9 bases for V and 8 bases for J; bases not matched to a gene: 15. The CDR3 spells CASPPGDSEEGYTF. DNA of the CDR3: TGTGCTAGCCCCCCTGGGGACAGCGAGGAGGGCTACACCTTC.

This chain uses TRBV7-3 with TRBJ1-5; tentatively, D is TRBD1 (5 bases). Germline loops: CDR1 SGHTA, CDR2 FQGTGA. V lost 6 bases and J 0 bases, leaving 21 bases between the germline ends. The CDR3 covers 18 residues. The CDR3 sequence is CASSPPGEKLYSNQPQHF. Here the CDR3 DNA reads TGTGCCAGCAGTCCCCCGGGGGAGAAACTTTATAGCAATCAGCCCCAGCATTTT.

This clonotype was counted ten times or more. The rearrangement joins TRBV12-3 or TRBV12-4 to TRBJ1-1; D gene unclear. CDR3 length equals 15 residues. Trimming removed 7 bases at V and 0 bases at J, with 15 bases between. The CDR3 sequence: CASTFRREMNTEAFF. DNA for the CDR3: TGTGCCAGCACATTCCGTAGGGAAATGAACACTGAAGCTTTCTTT.

The chain recombines TRBV20-1 with TRBJ2-1; tentative D call: TRBD2 (5 bases). Germline V gene lookup returns CDR1 DFQATT and CDR2 SNEGSKA (reference sequence). This CDR3 is built from 14 residues. V was pared by 6 bases and J by 0 bases, with 12 bases between. The CDR3 DNA follows: TGCAGTGCCGGGCGGGCTAGCTCCTACAATGAGCAGTTCTTC. Residues: CSAGRASSYNEQFF.

The gene calls are TRBV7-3 and TRBJ2-1; D unresolved. Trimming shortened V by 5 bases and J by 8 bases, and 7 bases separated the two germline ends. Germline-derived CDR1 and CDR2 are SGHTA and FQGTGA. This CDR3 has 11 residues. CDR3 bases: TGTGCCAGCAGCCCTGGTGATGAGCAGTTCTTC. This translates into CASSPGDEQFF.

This rearrangement joins TRBV7-6 to TRBJ2-7; 9 nucleotides agree with TRBD1. V lost 2 bases and J lost 0; bases outside the gene matches: 14. The CDR3 is 19 amino acids. Germline V gene lookup returns CDR1 SGHVS and CDR2 FNYEAQ. DNA of the CDR3: TGTGCCAGCAGCTTAATTCTGGTGTTCCGGGACAGGGTCTCCTACGAGCAGTACTTC. Translated: CASSLILVFRDRVSYEQYF.